Listed below are T cell receptor beta chains from one sample, sequenced in a study of memory CD4+ T cells and cytomegalovirus serostatus. Here immunoSEQ multiplex PCR was the method, and the copy in TCRdb shows in-frame clones only, minus some. The profile shows 27,000 or so clones, around 76% of them singletons. Material for sequencing was memory CD4+ T cells from blood. All receptors come from an adult in good health and CMV-seronegative. Each CDR3 is given without its conserved first and last residue. The D gene is left open where the match is weak.

J gene,D gene,V gene,CDR3 protein
TRBJ2-7,TRBD2,TRBV14,ASSPTYSGRGYEQY
TRBJ1-1,-,TRBV21-1,ASSKGSGLNTEAF
TRBJ1-6,-,TRBV6-5,ASSAPAGSSSPLH
TRBJ1-4,-,TRBV6-1,ASSEMAMSRF
TRBJ2-2,TRBD1,TRBV7-9,ARGVDRRNTGELF
TRBJ2-5,TRBD2,TRBV11-2,ASSLERGIQETQY
TRBJ1-5,-,TRBV7-2,ASSLSRGGYGNQPQH
TRBJ1-2,-,TRBV7-8,ASSLASTGGYGYT
TRBJ1-2,TRBD1,TRBV4-1,ASSQKDLLGGPNYGYT
TRBJ2-6,-,TRBV5-1,ASSLRGDSGANVLT
TRBJ2-3,-,TRBV7-9,ASSLSNTQY
TRBJ1-1,TRBD1,TRBV5-4,ASSRRQGDTEAF
TRBJ2-7,-,TRBV6-6,ASSYRTADAYEQY
TRBJ2-2,-,TRBV5-6,ASSTGTTSGTGELF
TRBJ1-1,-,TRBV5-1,ASSRTSWDTEAF
TRBJ1-4,TRBD1,TRBV29-1,SVQDRGSEKLF
TRBJ2-3,-,TRBV9,ASSPGGISTDTQY
TRBJ1-5,TRBD1,TRBV18,ASSSQAGTGSSNQPQH
TRBJ1-2,-,TRBV7-2,ASSYDMGSGYT
TRBJ2-1,-,TRBV5-6,ASSLFSGTRGNEQF
TRBJ2-5,-,TRBV30,AWSVPHVAEVKETQY
TRBJ1-1,-,TRBV6-1,ASSEWAGIGL
TRBJ2-5,-,TRBV29-1,SVRDRHGLGETQY
TRBJ2-2,TRBD1,TRBV28,ASSFGQGAIGELF
TRBJ2-1,TRBD2,TRBV11-2,ASSPRLAGGYNEQF
TRBJ1-1,TRBD1,TRBV19,ASSAPGTGGAGTPF
TRBJ2-3,TRBD2,TRBV7-9,ASSFLAGGTDTRY
TRBJ2-7,-,TRBV7-8,ASSRGNSAYEQY
TRBJ1-6,-,TRBV27,ASSLGDPRVFPLH
TRBJ2-2,-,TRBV27,ASSFNTGELF
TRBJ2-3,TRBD2,TRBV5-1,ASSLAGSGSITDTQY
TRBJ1-6,-,TRBV19,ASTTGENSPLH
TRBJ1-5,-,TRBV6-5,ASKVWGPNQPQH
TRBJ1-5,-,TRBV7-2,ASNQNGGAGQPQH
TRBJ2-3,TRBD2,TRBV5-1,ASSRTGTSGTDTQY
TRBJ2-7,-,TRBV7-2,ATTLRPDGEQY
TRBJ2-2,-,TRBV4-3,ASSGKLSGELF
TRBJ2-5,-,TRBV2,ATFRGFGETQY
TRBJ2-1,-,TRBV7-6,ASSRGWVASGNEQF
TRBJ1-5,TRBD1,TRBV30,AWSAGTGANQPQH
TRBJ1-5,-,TRBV4-2,ASSLELGSNQPQH
TRBJ2-5,-,TRBV7-2,ASSLGGSWGYADQETQY
TRBJ2-2,TRBD1,TRBV4-1,ASSHRGQENTGELF
TRBJ2-2,-,TRBV5-1,ASSYSTNTGELF
TRBJ1-5,-,TRBV30,AWTAGADPNQPQH
TRBJ1-2,-,TRBV30,AWSGTQGLYGYT
TRBJ1-3,-,TRBV11-3,ASSGQGSGNTIY
TRBJ1-1,-,TRBV19,ASSTINWERTGAF
TRBJ1-2,-,TRBV11-2,ASSFTSGPNYGYT